One TCR beta chain is described in this entry. This sample is drawn from a study of blood T cell repertoires in COVID-19. Study overall: Samples taken during acute and convalescent COVID-19 were collected in the United States, Italy and Spain. The cDNA or gDNA used as material had been derived from T cells, B-cell-depleted T cells, or PBMCs.

Source study methods: Amplified reference gene primers provided the basis for estimating nucleated cell counts. The repertoire was sequenced with immunoSEQ multiplex PCR; TCRdb's copy has only in-frame clones and lacks some. V, J and clone size are taken as reported in that table, and D and trimming were inferred from the DNA itself. The sample has about 170,000 clones, about three quarters seen once. J gave up 2 bases and V 3 bases, and 4 bases lay outside the gene matches. The CDR3 is made up of 15 amino acids. Germline CDR1 reads SGHTA; CDR2 reads FQGNSA. The TCR sequence derives from a man in his 60s with acute or convalescent COVID-19. Specimen: peripheral blood. The chain links TRBV7-2 to TRBJ1-5; 7 bases match TRBD1. CDR3 DNA: TGTGCCAGCAGCTTTACAGGGGCGCGCAATCAGCCCCAGCATTTT. Encoded protein: CASSFTGARNQPQHF.